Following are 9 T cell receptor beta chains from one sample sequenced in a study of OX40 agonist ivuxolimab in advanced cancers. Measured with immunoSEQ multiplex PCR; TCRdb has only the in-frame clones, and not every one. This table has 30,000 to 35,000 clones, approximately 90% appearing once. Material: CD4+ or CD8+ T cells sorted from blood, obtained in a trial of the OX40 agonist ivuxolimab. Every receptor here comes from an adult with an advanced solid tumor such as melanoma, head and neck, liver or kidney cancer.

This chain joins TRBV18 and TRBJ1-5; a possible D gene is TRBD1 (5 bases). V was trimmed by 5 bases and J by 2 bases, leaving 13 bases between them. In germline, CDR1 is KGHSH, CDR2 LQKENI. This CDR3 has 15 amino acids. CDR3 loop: CASSGGTVGNQPQHF. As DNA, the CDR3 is TGTGCCAGCTCAGGCGGGACGGTGGGCAATCAGCCCCAGCATTTT.

The CDR3 sequence is CAIRAGTGPQETQYF. The CDR3, as DNA: TGTGCCATCAGGGCCGGGACAGGGCCCCAAGAGACCCAGTACTTC. This chain links TRBV10-3 with TRBJ2-5, with TRBD1 matching over 9 bases. The germline V gene has CDR1 ENHRY and CDR2 SYGVKD. V shed 6 bases, J shed 1 base, and the junction held 6 bases outside the gene matches. The CDR3 is 15 residues long.

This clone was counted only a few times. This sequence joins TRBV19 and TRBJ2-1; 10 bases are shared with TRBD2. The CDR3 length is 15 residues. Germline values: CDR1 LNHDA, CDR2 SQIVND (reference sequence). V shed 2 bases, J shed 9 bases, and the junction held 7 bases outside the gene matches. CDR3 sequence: CASSINLAGVSEQFF. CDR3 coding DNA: TGTGCCAGTAGTATAAACCTAGCGGGAGTTAGTGAGCAGTTCTTC.

CDR3 DNA sequence: TGTGCCAGCAGCCAAAGCGGGAGTGGTGAGCAGTTCTTC. Protein sequence: CASSQSGSGEQFF. The genes are TRBV7-2 and TRBJ2-1; TRBD2 agrees at 8 bases. CDR1 and CDR2 from the germline V gene are SGHTA and FQGNSA. There are 13 residues in the CDR3. With V trimmed by 5 bases and J by 9 bases, 6 bases remained unmatched.

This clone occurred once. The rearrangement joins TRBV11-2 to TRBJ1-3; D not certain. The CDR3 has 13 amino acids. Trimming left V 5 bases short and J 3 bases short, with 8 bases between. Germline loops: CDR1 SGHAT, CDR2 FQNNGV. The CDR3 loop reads CASSPHNGNTIYF. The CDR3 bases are TGTGCCAGCAGCCCCCATAATGGAAACACCATATATTTT.

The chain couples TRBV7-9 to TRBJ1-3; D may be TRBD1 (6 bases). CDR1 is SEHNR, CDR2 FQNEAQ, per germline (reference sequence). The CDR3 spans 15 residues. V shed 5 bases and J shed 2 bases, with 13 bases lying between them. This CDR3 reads CASSAGAGAGNTIYF. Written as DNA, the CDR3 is TGTGCCAGCAGCGCGGGGGCAGGGGCTGGAAACACCATATATTTT.

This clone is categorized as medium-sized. CDR3 in amino acids: CASSLPRTANTEAFF. In nucleotides, the CDR3 is TGTGCCAGCAGTTTGCCGAGGACAGCGAACACTGAAGCTTTCTTT. This sequence joins TRBV28 and TRBJ1-1, with a possible D match to TRBD1 (6 bases). Trimming pared 3 bases from V and 1 base from J, leaving 12 bases between. CDR3 length: 15 amino acids. Per the germline V gene, CDR1 is MDHEN and CDR2 is SYDVKM.

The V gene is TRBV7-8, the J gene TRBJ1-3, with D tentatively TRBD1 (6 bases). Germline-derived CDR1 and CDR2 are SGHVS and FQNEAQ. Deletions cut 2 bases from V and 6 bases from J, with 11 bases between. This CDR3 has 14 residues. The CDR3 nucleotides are TGTGCCAGCAGCTTAAACAGGGTAGAAAACACCATATATTTT. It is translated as CASSLNRVENTIYF.

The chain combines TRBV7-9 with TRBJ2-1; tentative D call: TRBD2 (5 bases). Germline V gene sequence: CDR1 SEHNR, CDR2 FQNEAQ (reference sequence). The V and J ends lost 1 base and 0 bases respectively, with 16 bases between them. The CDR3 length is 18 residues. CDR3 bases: TGTGCCAGCAGCTTAGAGGTTCTAGCCCTCCTCTCCTACAATGAGCAGTTCTTC. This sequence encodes CASSLEVLALLSYNEQFF.